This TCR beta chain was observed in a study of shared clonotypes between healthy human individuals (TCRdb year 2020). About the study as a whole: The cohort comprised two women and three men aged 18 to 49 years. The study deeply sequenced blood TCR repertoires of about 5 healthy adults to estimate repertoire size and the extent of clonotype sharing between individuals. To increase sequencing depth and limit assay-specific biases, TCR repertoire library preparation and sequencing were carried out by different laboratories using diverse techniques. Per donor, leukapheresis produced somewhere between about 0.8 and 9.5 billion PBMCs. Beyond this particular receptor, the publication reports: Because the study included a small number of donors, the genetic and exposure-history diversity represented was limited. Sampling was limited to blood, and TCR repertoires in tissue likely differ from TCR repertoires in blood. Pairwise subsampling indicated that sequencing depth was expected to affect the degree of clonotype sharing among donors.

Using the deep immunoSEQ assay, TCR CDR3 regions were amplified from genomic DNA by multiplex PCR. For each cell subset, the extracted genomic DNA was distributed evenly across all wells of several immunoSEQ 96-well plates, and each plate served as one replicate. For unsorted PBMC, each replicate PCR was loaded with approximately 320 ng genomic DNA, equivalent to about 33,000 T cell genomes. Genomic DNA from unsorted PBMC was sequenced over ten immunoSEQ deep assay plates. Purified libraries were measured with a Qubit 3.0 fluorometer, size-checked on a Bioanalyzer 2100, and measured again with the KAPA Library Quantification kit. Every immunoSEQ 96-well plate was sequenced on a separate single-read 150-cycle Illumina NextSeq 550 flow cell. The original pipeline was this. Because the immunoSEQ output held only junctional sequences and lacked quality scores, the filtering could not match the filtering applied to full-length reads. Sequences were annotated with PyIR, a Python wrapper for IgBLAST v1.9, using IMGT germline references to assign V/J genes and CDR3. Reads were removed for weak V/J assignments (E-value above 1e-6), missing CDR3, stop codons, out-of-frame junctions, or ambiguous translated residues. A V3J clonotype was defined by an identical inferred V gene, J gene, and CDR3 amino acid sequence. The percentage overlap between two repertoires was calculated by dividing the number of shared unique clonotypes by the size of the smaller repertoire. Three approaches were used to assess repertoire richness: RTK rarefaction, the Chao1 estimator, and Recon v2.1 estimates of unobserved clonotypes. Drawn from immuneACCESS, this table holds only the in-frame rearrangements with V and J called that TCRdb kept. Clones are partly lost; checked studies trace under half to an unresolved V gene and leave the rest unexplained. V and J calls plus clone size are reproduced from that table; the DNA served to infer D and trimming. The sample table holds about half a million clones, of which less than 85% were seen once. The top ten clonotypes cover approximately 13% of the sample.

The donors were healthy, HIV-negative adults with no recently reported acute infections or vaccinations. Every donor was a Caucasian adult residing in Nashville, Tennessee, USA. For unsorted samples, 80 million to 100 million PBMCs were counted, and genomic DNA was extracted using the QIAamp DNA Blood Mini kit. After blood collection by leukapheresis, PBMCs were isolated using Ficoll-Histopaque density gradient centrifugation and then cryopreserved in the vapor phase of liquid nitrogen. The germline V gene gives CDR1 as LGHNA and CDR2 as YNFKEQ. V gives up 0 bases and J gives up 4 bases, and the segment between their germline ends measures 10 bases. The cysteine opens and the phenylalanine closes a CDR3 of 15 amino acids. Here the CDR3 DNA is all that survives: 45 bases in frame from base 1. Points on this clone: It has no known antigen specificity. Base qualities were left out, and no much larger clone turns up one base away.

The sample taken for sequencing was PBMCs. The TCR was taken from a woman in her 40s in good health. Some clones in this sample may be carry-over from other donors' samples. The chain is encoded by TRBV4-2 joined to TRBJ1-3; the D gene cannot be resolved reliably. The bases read TGTGCCAGCAGCCAAGAGTTCAGGCTAGGAAACACCATATATTTT. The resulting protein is CASSQEFRLGNTIYF.